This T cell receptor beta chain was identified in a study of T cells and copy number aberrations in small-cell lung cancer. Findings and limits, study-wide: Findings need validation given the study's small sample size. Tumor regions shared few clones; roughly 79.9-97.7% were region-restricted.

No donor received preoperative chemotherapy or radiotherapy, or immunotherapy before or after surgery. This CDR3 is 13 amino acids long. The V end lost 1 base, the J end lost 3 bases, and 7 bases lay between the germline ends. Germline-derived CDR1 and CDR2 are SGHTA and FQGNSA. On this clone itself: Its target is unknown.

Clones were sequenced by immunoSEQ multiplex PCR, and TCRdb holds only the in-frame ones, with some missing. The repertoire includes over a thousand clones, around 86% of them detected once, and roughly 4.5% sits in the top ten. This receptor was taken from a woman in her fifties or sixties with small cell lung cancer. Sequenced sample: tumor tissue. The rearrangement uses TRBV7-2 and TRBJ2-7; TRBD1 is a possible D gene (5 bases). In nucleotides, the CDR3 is TGTGCCAGCAGCTTAGGGACATTCTACGAGCAGTACTTC. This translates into CASSLGTFYEQYF.